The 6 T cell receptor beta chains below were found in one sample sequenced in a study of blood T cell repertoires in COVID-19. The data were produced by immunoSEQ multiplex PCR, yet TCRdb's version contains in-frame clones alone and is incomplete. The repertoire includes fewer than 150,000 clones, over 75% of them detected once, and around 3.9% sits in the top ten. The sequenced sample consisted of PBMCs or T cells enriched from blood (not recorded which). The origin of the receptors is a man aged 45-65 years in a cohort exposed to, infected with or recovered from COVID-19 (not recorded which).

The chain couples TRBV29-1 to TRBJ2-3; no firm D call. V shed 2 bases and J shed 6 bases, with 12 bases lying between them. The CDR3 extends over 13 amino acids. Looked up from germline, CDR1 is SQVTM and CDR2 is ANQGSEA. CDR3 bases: TGCAGCGTTGAATTGGTAGCCCCGGATACGCAGTATTTT. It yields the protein CSVELVAPDTQYF.

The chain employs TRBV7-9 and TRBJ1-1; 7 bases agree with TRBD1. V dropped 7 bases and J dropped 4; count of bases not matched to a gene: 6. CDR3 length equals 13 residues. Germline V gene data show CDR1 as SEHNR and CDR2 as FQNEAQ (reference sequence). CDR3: CASTQGMGTEAFF. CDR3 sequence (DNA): TGTGCCAGCACACAGGGGATGGGCACTGAAGCTTTCTTT.

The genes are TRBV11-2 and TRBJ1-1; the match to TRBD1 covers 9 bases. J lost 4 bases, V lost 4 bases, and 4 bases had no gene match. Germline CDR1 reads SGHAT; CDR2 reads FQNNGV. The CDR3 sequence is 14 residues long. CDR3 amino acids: CASSWGQGGTEAFF. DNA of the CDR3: TGTGCCAGCAGCTGGGGACAGGGCGGCACTGAAGCTTTCTTT.

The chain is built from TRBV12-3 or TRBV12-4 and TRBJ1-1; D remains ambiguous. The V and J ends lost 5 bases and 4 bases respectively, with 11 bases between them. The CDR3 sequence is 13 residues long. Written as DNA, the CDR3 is TGTGCCAGCAGTCCCAACCGGGGCACTGAAGCTTTCTTT. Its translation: CASSPNRGTEAFF.

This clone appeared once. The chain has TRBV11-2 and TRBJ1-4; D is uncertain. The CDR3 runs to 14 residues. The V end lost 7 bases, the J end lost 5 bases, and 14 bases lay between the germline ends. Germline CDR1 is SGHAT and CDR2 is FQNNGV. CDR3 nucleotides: TGTGCCAGCAAAAACCGCGGAGGAAATGAAAAACTGTTTTTT. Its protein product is CASKNRGGNEKLFF. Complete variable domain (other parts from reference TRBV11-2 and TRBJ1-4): EAGVAQSPRYKIIEKRQSVAFWCNPISGHATLYWYQQILGQGPKLLIQFQNNGVVDDSQLPKDRFSAERLKGVDSTLKIQPAKLEDSAVYLCASKNRGGNEKLFFGSGTQLSVL.

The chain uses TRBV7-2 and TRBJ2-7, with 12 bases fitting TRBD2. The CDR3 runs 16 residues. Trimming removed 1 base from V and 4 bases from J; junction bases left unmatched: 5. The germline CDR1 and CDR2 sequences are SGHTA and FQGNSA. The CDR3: CASSLVPSGRGYEQYF. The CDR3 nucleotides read TGTGCCAGCAGCTTAGTCCCTAGCGGGAGGGGATACGAGCAGTACTTC.